This TCR beta chain was identified during a study of metastatic and nonmetastatic thyroid tumors (dated by TCRdb to about 2020). Concerning the study at large: Repertoires from peripheral blood and from tumor or nodule tissue samples of malignant and benign thyroid patients were compared. General study outcomes and caveats: In both blood and tumor samples, malignant tumors were reported to have significantly higher TCR beta diversity than benign nodules.

No treatment had been received by any patient before thyroid surgery. Patient clinical samples collected from the early 2010s to the late 2010s were retrospectively analysed using T-cell receptor beta sequencing. The library was prepared using PCR. Sequencing was carried out with an Illumina HiSeq 4000. High-throughput sequencing was used to profile the TCR beta-chain CDR3 region of each patient. In the source study's methods: A classifier to discriminate distant-metastatic papillary thyroid cancer patients was built from CDR3 differences across clinicopathological groups. Repertoire diversity was assessed with the Shannon index, and tumor-blood repertoire similarity with the Morisita-Horn index. TCRdb handled the public reads itself, with Q25 trimming in fastp and clone calling in MiXCR, and kept productive beta chains. TCRdb's processing, not the authors', yielded these V and J calls. Here the sample has some 28,000 clones; under 20% occur a single time. About 4.8% of the sample is held by the ten biggest clonotypes.

This clone was observed a handful of times. The antigen it recognizes is unknown. The input lacks base qualities; no much larger clone sits a single base away. CDR1 and CDR2 are drawn from the germline V gene (reference sequence): SGHNT, YYREEE. A distance of 4 bases separates the germline ends of V and J, which lose 0 bases and 0 bases respectively. Reading from cysteine to phenylalanine, the CDR3 counts 14 amino acids. Only the CDR3 region is kept as DNA, spanning 42 bases read in frame from base 1. This receptor chain uses TRBV5-4 and TRBJ1-3; no confident D gene assignment can be made. This clonotype originated in a female donor with papillary thyroid cancer or a benign thyroid nodule (not recorded which). Some clones in this sample may be carry-over from other donors' samples. The sequencing input was blood. The DNA sequence follows: TGTGCCAGCAGCTTGGCGGGCTCTGGAAACACCATATATTTT. Translated, it gives CASSLAGSGNTIYF.